Following are 11 T cell receptor beta chains from one sample sequenced in a study of T cell responses to AZD1222 COVID-19 vaccine. The table came from immunoSEQ multiplex PCR; TCRdb's copy has only in-frame clones and leaves some out. The data contain 120,000 to 150,000 clones, 89% of them seen just once; the ten biggest clones take up 4.5% to 6%. The specimen comprised peripheral blood, sampled on day 0 of AZD1222 vaccination. Source of these receptors: an adult in good health.

The genes are TRBV7-6 and TRBJ1-2; 7 bases line up with TRBD1. Trimming took 0 bases from V and 4 from J; bases not matched to a gene: 2. From germline, CDR1 is SGHVS and CDR2 FNYEAQ. The CDR3 runs to 14 residues. CDR3 bases: TGTGCCAGCAGCTTAGCGGGGGACAGCTATGGCTACACCTTC. It specifies CASSLAGDSYGYTF.

The chain uses TRBV5-8 and TRBJ1-4; TRBD1 is a possible D gene (5 bases). This CDR3 is 14 amino acids long. Germline lookup yields CDR1 SGHTS and CDR2 YDEGEE. V lost 4 bases and J 5 bases, leaving 12 bases between the germline ends. The CDR3 DNA reads as TGTGCCAGCAGCAGAGGGGCACTAAATGAAAAACTGTTTTTT. Translated: CASSRGALNEKLFF.

CDR3 nucleotides: TGTGCCAGCAGCGATGACAGGGGTAATCAGCCCCAGCATTTT. It encodes CASSDDRGNQPQHF. The chain carries TRBV28 and TRBJ1-5; 8 bases are a match to TRBD1. The CDR3 has 14 residues. CDR1 and CDR2 from the germline V gene are MDHEN and SYDVKM. The trim removed 6 bases at V and 4 bases at J, leaving 5 bases unmatched.

This rearrangement joins TRBV3-1 (or the pseudogene TRBV3-2) to TRBJ2-1; 14 bases align to TRBD2. J gave up 16 bases and V 4 bases, and 3 bases lay outside the gene matches. CDR1 and CDR2 from the germline V gene are LGHDT and YNNKEL (reference sequence). This CDR3 spans 12 amino acids. DNA of the CDR3: TGTGCCAGCAGCCGACTAGCGGGAGGGATTTTCTTC. Translation gives CASSRLAGGIFF.

The rearrangement uses TRBV15 and TRBJ2-1; no definite D call. Trimming took 0 bases from V and 3 from J, leaving 6 bases between them. Germline V lookup: CDR1 LNHNV, CDR2 YYDKDF (reference sequence). This CDR3 is built from 14 residues. The DNA for the CDR3 is TGTGCCACCAGCAGAGATTCGGTCTACAATGAGCAGTTCTTC. Translated: CATSRDSVYNEQFF.

The chain links TRBV19 to TRBJ1-5; D gene uncertain. This CDR3 is built from 13 residues. Per the germline V gene, CDR1 is LNHDA and CDR2 is SQIVND (reference sequence). V was pared by 5 bases and J by 3 bases, with 8 bases between. CDR3 in amino acids: CASSLQFNQPQHF. The CDR3 DNA follows: TGTGCCAGTAGTTTACAGTTCAATCAGCCCCAGCATTTT.

V is TRBV11-2 and J is TRBJ2-2, with D possibly matching TRBD2 (6 bases). The germline V gene encodes CDR1 SGHAT and CDR2 FQNNGV. The CDR3 covers 17 residues. V gave up 0 bases and J gave up 8 bases, with 19 bases separating them. In DNA form, the CDR3 reads TGTGCCAGCAGCTTAGATCTGGGGGGAGGACGTGCAGGGGAGCTGTTTTTT. Amino acid sequence: CASSLDLGGGRAGELFF.

The chain links TRBV19 to TRBJ2-1; weak D call: TRBD2 (5 bases). Trimming cost V 6 bases and J 0 bases, with 9 bases left between them. The CDR3 totals 14 residues. Germline V gene lookup returns CDR1 LNHDA and CDR2 SQIVND (reference sequence). The CDR3 region is CASRQRSSYNEQFF. DNA for the CDR3: TGTGCCAGTAGACAGCGGAGCTCCTACAATGAGCAGTTCTTC.

The V gene is TRBV6-2 or TRBV6-3, the J gene TRBJ1-2; a weak D match, TRBD1 (5 bases). The CDR3 loop spans 13 amino acids. V was pared by 5 bases and J by 8 bases, with 15 bases between. Germline V CDR1 and CDR2: MNHEY, SVGEGT. CDR3 coding DNA: TGTGCCAGCAGTGGAGGGACGCAACAGGGCTACACCTTC. Translating it yields CASSGGTQQGYTF.

In the case of this clone: The junction does not match germline at one end; this may be a read error. V usage is TRBV5-4 and J usage is TRBJ2-5; a weak D match, TRBD1 (5 bases). Germline V gene lookup returns CDR1 SGHNT and CDR2 YYREEE (reference sequence). This CDR3 is 12 amino acids long. The CDR3: CASSLDTETQYF. The DNA of the CDR3 is TGTGCCAGCAGTTTGGACACAGAGACCCAGTACTTC.

The chain recombines TRBV7-3 with TRBJ2-5; 7 nucleotides match TRBD2. Trimming cost V 2 bases and J 4 bases; bases outside gene matches: 4. The germline V gene has CDR1 SGHTA and CDR2 FQGTGA. The CDR3 is made up of 14 amino acids. The CDR3 loop reads CASSLAGRGETQYF. The DNA of the CDR3 is TGTGCCAGCAGCTTAGCGGGGAGGGGAGAGACCCAGTACTTC.